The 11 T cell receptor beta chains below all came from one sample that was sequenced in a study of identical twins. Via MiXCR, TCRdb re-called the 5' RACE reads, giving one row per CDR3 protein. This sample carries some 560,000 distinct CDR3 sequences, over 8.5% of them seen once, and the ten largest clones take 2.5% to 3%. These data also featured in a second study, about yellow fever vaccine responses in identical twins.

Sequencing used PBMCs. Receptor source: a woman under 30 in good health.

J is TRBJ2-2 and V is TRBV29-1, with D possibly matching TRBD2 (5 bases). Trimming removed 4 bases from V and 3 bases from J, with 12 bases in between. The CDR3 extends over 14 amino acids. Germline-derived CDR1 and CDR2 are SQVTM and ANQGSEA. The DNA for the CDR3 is TGCAGCGTTGTTGTAGGGCGGGACACCGGGGAGCTGTTTTTT. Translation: CSVVVGRDTGELFF.

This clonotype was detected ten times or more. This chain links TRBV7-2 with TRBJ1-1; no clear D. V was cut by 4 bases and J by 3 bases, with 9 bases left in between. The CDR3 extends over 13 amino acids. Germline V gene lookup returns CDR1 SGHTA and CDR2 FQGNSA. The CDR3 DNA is TGTGCCAGCAGCTGGCGGGGTCACACTGAAGCTTTCTTT. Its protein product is CASSWRGHTEAFF.

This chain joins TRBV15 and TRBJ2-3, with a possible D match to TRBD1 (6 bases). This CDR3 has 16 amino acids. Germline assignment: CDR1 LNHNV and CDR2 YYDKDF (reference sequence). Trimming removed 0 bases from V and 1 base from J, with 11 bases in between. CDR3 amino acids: CATSRETGWGTDTQYF. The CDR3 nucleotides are TGTGCCACCAGCAGAGAGACAGGATGGGGCACAGATACGCAGTATTTT.

The CDR3 loop reads CATSSRGLYGYTF. The DNA of the CDR3 is TGTGCCACCAGCTCCCGGGGTCTCTATGGCTACACCTTC. The chain employs TRBV15 and TRBJ1-2; D call uncertain. Per germline, CDR1 LNHNV and CDR2 YYDKDF (reference sequence). This CDR3 is 13 amino acids long. Between the trimmed V and J ends, which lost 5 bases and 4 bases, there was a span of 11 bases.

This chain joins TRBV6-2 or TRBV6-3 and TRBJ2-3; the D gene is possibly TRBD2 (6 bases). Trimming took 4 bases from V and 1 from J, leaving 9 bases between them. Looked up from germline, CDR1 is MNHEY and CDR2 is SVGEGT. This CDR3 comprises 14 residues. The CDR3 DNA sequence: TGTGCCAGCAGTTGGGAGCGGGGCACAGATACGCAGTATTTT. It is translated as CASSWERGTDTQYF.

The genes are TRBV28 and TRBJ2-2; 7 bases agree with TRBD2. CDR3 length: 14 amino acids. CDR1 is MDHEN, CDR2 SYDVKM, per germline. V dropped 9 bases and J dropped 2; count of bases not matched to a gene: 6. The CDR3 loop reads CASSAGVNTGELFF. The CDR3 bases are TGTGCCAGTTCGGCGGGAGTCAACACCGGGGAGCTGTTTTTT.

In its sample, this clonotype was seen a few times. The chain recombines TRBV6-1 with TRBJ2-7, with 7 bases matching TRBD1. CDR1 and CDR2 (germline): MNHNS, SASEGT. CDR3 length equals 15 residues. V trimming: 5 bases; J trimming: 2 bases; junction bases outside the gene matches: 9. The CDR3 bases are TGTGCCAGCAGTACGACAGGGCACTCGACCTACGAGCAGTACTTC. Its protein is CASSTTGHSTYEQYF.

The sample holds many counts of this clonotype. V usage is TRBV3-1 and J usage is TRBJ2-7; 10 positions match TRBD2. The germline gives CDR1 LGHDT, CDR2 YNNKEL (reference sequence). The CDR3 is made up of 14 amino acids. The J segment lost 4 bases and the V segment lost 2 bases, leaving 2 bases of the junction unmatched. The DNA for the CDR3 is TGTGCCAGCAGCCAATCTAGCGGGAGTTACGAGCAGTACTTC. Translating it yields CASSQSSGSYEQYF.

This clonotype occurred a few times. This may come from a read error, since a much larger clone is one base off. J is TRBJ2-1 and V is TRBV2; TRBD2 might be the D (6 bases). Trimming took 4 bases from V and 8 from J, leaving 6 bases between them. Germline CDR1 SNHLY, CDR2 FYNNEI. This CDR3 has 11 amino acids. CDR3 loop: CASSGGDEQFF. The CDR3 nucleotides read TGTGCCAGCAGTGGGGGGGATGAGCAGTTCTTC.

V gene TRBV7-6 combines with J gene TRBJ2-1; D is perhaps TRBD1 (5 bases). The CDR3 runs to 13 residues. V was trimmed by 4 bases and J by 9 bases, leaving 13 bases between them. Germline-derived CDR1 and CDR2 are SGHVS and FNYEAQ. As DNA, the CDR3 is TGTGCCAGCAGCTCCCGCCCCAGGGTTGAGCAGTTCTTC. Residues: CASSSRPRVEQFF.

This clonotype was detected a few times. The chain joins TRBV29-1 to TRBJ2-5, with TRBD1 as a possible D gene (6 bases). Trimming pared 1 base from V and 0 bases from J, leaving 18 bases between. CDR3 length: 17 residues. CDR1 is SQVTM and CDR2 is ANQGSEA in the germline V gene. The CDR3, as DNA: TGCAGCGTTGAAGCGTTGAAGTCTGGGACATACCAAGAGACCCAGTACTTC. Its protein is CSVEALKSGTYQETQYF.